The 20 T cell receptor beta chains presented below share a single source sample, sequenced in a study of T cell responses to AZD1222 COVID-19 vaccine. TCRdb's copy holds only in-frame clones and misses some; the assay was immunoSEQ multiplex PCR. The table includes approximately 91,000 clones, approximately 90% detected once. Sequencing was performed on peripheral blood, taken 28 days after the second AZD1222 dose. The source is an adult who received the AZD1222 COVID-19 vaccine.

The V call is TRBV6-4, the J call TRBJ2-7; D is ambiguous. The CDR3 covers 12 residues. Germline CDR1 reads MRHNA; CDR2 reads SNTAGT. The V gene lost 3 bases and the J gene lost 5 bases, with 8 bases spanning the gap. CDR3 DNA sequence: TGTGCCAGCAGTGAACCCCCGAACGAGCAGTACTTC. Translation: CASSEPPNEQYF.

The rearrangement uses TRBV11-2 and TRBJ2-7; TRBD2 aligns across 8 bases. Germline loops: CDR1 SGHAT, CDR2 FQNNGV. V lost 5 bases, J lost 6 bases, and 6 bases stayed unmatched. The length of the CDR3 is 13 residues. This CDR3 is CASSREGLPEQYF. The CDR3 coding sequence is TGTGCCAGCAGCCGGGAGGGCCTCCCCGAGCAGTACTTC.

The genes are TRBV29-1 and TRBJ1-4; a weak D match, TRBD1 (5 bases). This CDR3 contains 13 residues. Germline V gene sequence: CDR1 SQVTM, CDR2 ANQGSEA. Trimming removed 3 bases at V and 3 bases at J, with 8 bases between. CDR3 protein: CSVETDPNEKLFF. CDR3 bases: TGCAGCGTTGAGACAGACCCTAATGAAAAACTGTTTTTT. The whole variable domain, filled in from reference TRBV29-1 and TRBJ1-4, reads SAVISQKPSRDICQRGTSLTIQCQVDSQVTMMFWYRQQPGQSLTLIATANQGSEATYESGFVIDKFPISRPNLTFSTLTVSNMSPEDSSIYLCSVETDPNEKLFFGSGTQLSVL.

The rearrangement uses TRBV13 and TRBJ2-6, with D possibly being TRBD1 (6 bases). Deletions cut 6 bases from V and 3 bases from J, with 18 bases between. The CDR3 is 17 amino acids. Germline V gene sequence: CDR1 PRHDT, CDR2 FYEKMQ (reference sequence). CDR3 nucleotides: TGTGCCAGCAGGCTACAGGGCGTCCCCTATGGGGCCAACGTCCTGACTTTC. Translating gives CASRLQGVPYGANVLTF.

The rearrangement uses TRBV19 and TRBJ1-1; 8 bases match TRBD1. The V gene's germline CDR1 is LNHDA and CDR2 SQIVND (reference sequence). The CDR3 runs 13 residues. V dropped 5 bases and J dropped 5; count of bases not matched to a gene: 4. CDR3 bases: TGTGCCAGTAGTTCAGGGGGCTTTACTGAAGCTTTCTTT. This translates into CASSSGGFTEAFF.

The chain carries TRBV4-2 and TRBJ1-1; 7 bases are a match to TRBD1. Trimming removed 2 bases from V and 2 bases from J; junction bases left unmatched: 8. Germline V gene sequence: CDR1 LGHNA, CDR2 YNFKEQ. There are 16 residues in the CDR3. DNA of the CDR3: TGTGCCAGCAGCCAAACGGCAGGGGGGAGTAACACTGAAGCTTTCTTT. This translates into CASSQTAGGSNTEAFF.

The chain carries TRBV3-1 (or the pseudogene TRBV3-2) and TRBJ2-7; a possible D gene is TRBD1 (5 bases). Germline V gene lookup returns CDR1 LGHDT and CDR2 YNNKEL (reference sequence). The CDR3 spans 14 residues. V was shortened by 3 bases and J by 1 base, with 10 bases between the two germline ends. DNA for the CDR3: TGTGCCAGCAGCCAGGGGCGTTGGTCCTACGAGCAGTACTTC. Its translation: CASSQGRWSYEQYF.

This sequence joins TRBV5-1 and TRBJ2-2; D is unresolved. This CDR3 comprises 12 residues. Trimming took 4 bases from V and 6 from J, leaving 7 bases between them. Germline V lookup: CDR1 SGHRS, CDR2 YFSETQ. CDR3 protein: CASSTYPGELFF. CDR3 sequence (DNA): TGCGCCAGCAGCACCTATCCCGGGGAGCTGTTTTTT. The full variable domain, rest sourced from reference TRBV5-1 and TRBJ2-2, is KAGVTQTPRYLIKTRGQQVTLSCSPISGHRSVSWYQQTPGQGLQFLFEYFSETQRNKGNFPGRFSGRQFSNSRSEMNVSTLELGDSALYLCASSTYPGELFFGEGSRLTVL.

This sequence joins TRBV5-5 and TRBJ2-7, with D maybe TRBD2 (6 bases). The germline V gene encodes CDR1 SGHKS and CDR2 YYEKEE (reference sequence). The CDR3 length is 15 residues. V was pared by 6 bases and J by 2 bases, with 18 bases between. Written as DNA, the CDR3 is TGTGCCAGCACCACGCGGGATTCTCCCCCCTACGAGCAGTACTTC. The encoded protein is CASTTRDSPPYEQYF.

This clone was detected only once. The chain combines TRBV7-2 with TRBJ2-7, with D possibly TRBD2 on 6 matching bases. Germline V gene lookup returns CDR1 SGHTA and CDR2 FQGNSA. This CDR3 comprises 13 residues. Trimming cost V 5 bases and J 5 bases, with 13 bases left between them. For the CDR3, the DNA is TGTGCCAGCAGCCGGGGGAAAGGAGACGAGCAGTACTTC. Amino acid sequence: CASSRGKGDEQYF.

The rearrangement uses TRBV7-2 and TRBJ1-2; maybe TRBD1 (5 bases). Trimming shortened V by 1 base and J by 5 bases, and 11 bases separated the two germline ends. The CDR3 is 14 residues long. Germline V gene lookup returns CDR1 SGHTA and CDR2 FQGNSA. CDR3 coding DNA: TGTGCCAGCAGCTTAGGGGGCTCCGGGTATGGCTACACCTTC. Translation gives CASSLGGSGYGYTF.

The sample holds one count of this clone. The V call is TRBV6-5, the J call TRBJ1-3; D may be TRBD1 (5 bases). The length of the CDR3 is 16 residues. Germline CDR1 and CDR2: MNHEY and SVGAGI. The V and J ends lost 2 bases and 0 bases respectively, with 11 bases between them. CDR3 in amino acids: CASSYQGRSSGNTIYF. CDR3 sequence (DNA): TGTGCCAGCAGTTACCAGGGACGGAGCTCTGGAAACACCATATATTTT.

The V call is TRBV2, the J call TRBJ2-7; D gene uncertain. Trimming stripped 3 bases from V and 6 bases from J, with 12 bases between. Germline CDR1 reads SNHLY; CDR2 reads FYNNEI. This CDR3 spans 13 amino acids. DNA for the CDR3: TGTGCCAGCAGTGATTTTTTGATAGCCGAGCAGTACTTC. Amino acids: CASSDFLIAEQYF.

To note about this clone: This CDR3 is also generated by other DNA sequences in the sample. This chain connects TRBV6-5 to TRBJ2-7, with 7 bases lining up with TRBD1. The length of the CDR3 is 14 residues. Germline CDR1 and CDR2: MNHEY and SVGAGI. Trimming removed 2 bases from V and 2 bases from J; junction bases left unmatched: 3. The CDR3 here is CASSYGQGAYEQYF. The CDR3 nucleotides are TGTGCCAGCAGTTACGGTCAGGGGGCCTACGAGCAGTACTTC.

The DNA of the CDR3 is TGTGCCAGCAGCAGGGACGGTGGGGAGCAGTACTTC. Translation gives CASSRDGGEQYF. The chain employs TRBV5-6 and TRBJ2-7, with D perhaps matching TRBD1 or TRBD2 (5 bases each). CDR1 and CDR2 from the germline V gene are SGHDT and YYEEEE. The ends were cut back, 4 bases at V and 7 bases at J, with 12 bases in the middle. The CDR3 runs to 12 residues.

The rearrangement links TRBV2 to TRBJ1-2; D remains unclear. This CDR3 has 14 amino acids. Trimming shortened V by 3 bases and J by 1 base, and 9 bases separated the two germline ends. Germline CDR1 SNHLY, CDR2 FYNNEI. The CDR3 reads CASSDRLVNYGYTF. The CDR3 DNA reads TGTGCCAGCAGTGACAGACTTGTTAACTATGGCTACACCTTC.

This clone was recorded only once. V is TRBV4-1 and J is TRBJ2-7; D not certain. Germline V gene data show CDR1 as MGHRA and CDR2 as YSYEKL. The CDR3 has 15 residues. The germline V and J ends were trimmed by 0 bases and 0 bases, with 9 bases remaining between them. This chain's CDR3 is CASSQDRRYSYEQYF. The CDR3 bases are TGCGCCAGCAGCCAAGATCGTAGGTACTCCTACGAGCAGTACTTC.

This sequence joins TRBV10-3 and TRBJ2-4; 9 bases fit TRBD1. V trimming: 4 bases; J trimming: 5 bases; junction bases outside the gene matches: 0. The V gene's germline CDR1 is ENHRY and CDR2 SYGVKD. This CDR3 is built from 13 residues. The CDR3 loop reads CAISGQGENIQYF. The CDR3 DNA follows: TGTGCCATCAGTGGACAGGGGGAAAACATTCAGTACTTC.

This rearrangement joins TRBV25-1 to TRBJ2-7; weak D call: TRBD2 (5 bases). V lost 5 bases and J lost 3, with 5 bases in between. Per germline, CDR1 MGHDK and CDR2 SYGVNS. CDR3 length: 11 amino acids. CDR3: CASSRGYEQYF. The CDR3 DNA sequence: TGTGCCAGCAGTCGGGGCTACGAGCAGTACTTC.

The V call is TRBV5-5, the J call TRBJ1-5; D perhaps matches TRBD1 (6 bases). The CDR3 totals 13 residues. Trimming took off 4 bases at V and 4 bases at J, with 9 bases between the two ends. The germline V gene has CDR1 SGHKS and CDR2 YYEKEE (reference sequence). CDR3 region: CASSPDRNQPQHF. In DNA, the CDR3 is TGTGCCAGCAGCCCCGACAGGAATCAGCCCCAGCATTTT.